Below, 29 T cell receptor beta chains from the same sample are listed, as sequenced in a study of T cell changes during pregnancy in multiple sclerosis. TCRdb's copy holds only in-frame clones and misses some; the assay was immunoSEQ multiplex PCR. The table has some 77,000 clones, just over 90% seen once. The sequenced sample was CD4+ T cells from peripheral blood mononuclear cells, obtained before pregnancy. The receptor source for this set is a female donor with multiple sclerosis, enrolled in a pregnancy study.

In its sample, this clone was seen once. The chain has TRBV6-1 and TRBJ2-7; D perhaps matches TRBD1 (6 bases). CDR1 and CDR2 (germline): MNHNS, SASEGT. The CDR3 contains 15 residues. V was pared by 10 bases and J by 1 base, with 20 bases between. CDR3 nucleotide sequence: TGTGCCACTCTCGGTAGGGGGATAGGTTCCTACGAGCAGTACTTC. The encoded protein is CATLGRGIGSYEQYF.

The chain is built from TRBV11-2 and TRBJ2-5; 7 nucleotides align to TRBD1. Looked up from germline, CDR1 is SGHAT and CDR2 is FQNNGV. CDR3 length equals 15 residues. J was trimmed by 1 base and V by 4 bases; bases with no gene match: 6. The CDR3 sequence is CASSSRPGGQETQYF. The CDR3 nucleotides read TGTGCCAGCAGCTCTCGGCCAGGGGGCCAAGAGACCCAGTACTTC.

The rearrangement joins TRBV28 to TRBJ1-1; the match to TRBD1 covers 11 bases. Germline CDR1 and CDR2: MDHEN and SYDVKM. The trim removed 6 bases at V and 5 bases at J, leaving 8 bases unmatched. This CDR3 has 15 residues. CDR3 amino acids: CASSDSGTGGTEAFF. CDR3 bases: TGTGCCAGCAGCGATTCCGGGACAGGGGGAACTGAAGCTTTCTTT.

The chain recombines TRBV19 with TRBJ1-5; possibly TRBD1 for D (6 bases). The CDR3 extends over 14 amino acids. Per germline, CDR1 LNHDA and CDR2 SQIVND (reference sequence). V lost 7 bases to trimming and J lost 2 bases, with 12 bases between them. The CDR3, as DNA: TGTGCCAGTACCGAGGGGGTGGGCAATCAGCCCCAGCATTTT. It encodes CASTEGVGNQPQHF.

V and J are TRBV6-5 and TRBJ1-2, with 7 bases matching TRBD1. CDR3 size: 15 residues. Trimming cost V 3 bases and J 6 bases; bases outside gene matches: 10. Per the germline V gene, CDR1 is MNHEY and CDR2 is SVGAGI. The CDR3 sequence is CASSYLYRGTDGYTF. The CDR3 DNA reads TGTGCCAGCAGTTATTTATACAGGGGAACGGATGGCTACACCTTC.

V usage is TRBV28 and J usage is TRBJ2-3; 7 nucleotides align to TRBD2. The CDR3 totals 14 residues. Germline V gene lookup returns CDR1 MDHEN and CDR2 SYDVKM. Trimming at V came to 3 bases and at J to 2 bases, leaving 2 bases not matched to a gene. The CDR3 protein is CASSFERDTDTQYF. The CDR3, as DNA: TGTGCCAGCAGTTTCGAGCGGGACACAGATACGCAGTATTTT.

This clone has only a few counts. This sequence joins TRBV2 and TRBJ1-4; 7 nucleotides align to TRBD1. CDR1 is SNHLY and CDR2 is FYNNEI in the germline V gene. The V and J ends lost 7 bases and 8 bases, in that order; junction bases with no gene match: 10. There are 14 residues in the CDR3. Here the CDR3 DNA reads TGTGCCAGCACCCCGGACAGGAGGAGAGAAAAACTGTTTTTT. This codes for CASTPDRRREKLFF. Using reference TRBV2 and TRBJ1-4 for the parts outside the CDR3, the full variable domain is EPEVTQTPSHQVTQMGQEVILRCVPISNHLYFYWYRQILGQKVEFLVSFYNNEISEKSEIFDDQFSVERPDGSNFTLKIRSTKLEDSAMYFCASTPDRRREKLFFGSGTQLSVL.

The chain is built from TRBV6-1 and TRBJ2-2, with D tentatively TRBD2 (5 bases). Per germline, CDR1 MNHNS and CDR2 SASEGT. CDR3 size: 13 residues. The ends were cut back, 8 bases at V and 4 bases at J, with 11 bases in the middle. The CDR3 coding sequence is TGTGCCAGCGCGGGCCTCCCCACCGGGGAGCTGTTTTTT. Translation gives CASAGLPTGELFF.

V gene TRBV27 combines with J gene TRBJ1-2; D might be TRBD1 (5 bases). This CDR3 is 18 amino acids long. Germline CDR1 and CDR2: MNHEY and SMNVEV (reference sequence). V gave up 3 bases and J gave up 0 bases, with 20 bases separating them. The CDR3 nucleotides read TGTGCCAGCAGTTTTAGACAGTCCCCCCGCCCTTCTAACTATGGCTACACCTTC. It codes for CASSFRQSPRPSNYGYTF.

The chain links TRBV5-5 to TRBJ2-5, with TRBD2 as a possible D gene (6 bases). V lost 6 bases to trimming and J lost 1 base, with 13 bases between them. Germline CDR1 reads SGHKS; CDR2 reads YYEKEE (reference sequence). CDR3 length: 14 amino acids. In DNA form, the CDR3 reads TGTGCCAGCACTGGGGGGAGAAGCCAAGAGACCCAGTACTTC. This codes for CASTGGRSQETQYF. The complete variable domain, with remaining parts taken from reference TRBV5-5 and TRBJ2-5, reads DAGVTQSPTHLIKTRGQQVTLRCSPISGHKSVSWYQQVLGQGPQFIFQYYEKEERGRGNFPDRFSARQFPNYSSELNVNALLLGDSALYLCASTGGRSQETQYFGPGTRLLVL.

The chain links TRBV5-8 to TRBJ1-4, with D unclear. Germline-derived CDR1 and CDR2 are SGHTS and YDEGEE. V lost 7 bases and J lost 7, with 14 bases in between. CDR3 length: 13 amino acids. CDR3 nucleotides: TGTGCCAGCGGGCGGATACGGGGTGAAAAACTGTTTTTT. Residues: CASGRIRGEKLFF.

In this sample, this clone turned up once. The V gene is TRBV29-1, the J gene TRBJ1-1; maybe TRBD1 (5 bases). Trimming stripped 5 bases from V and 2 bases from J, with 15 bases between. CDR1 is SQVTM, CDR2 ANQGSEA, per germline. The CDR3 has 14 amino acids. The CDR3 coding sequence is TGCAGCGTTAGCTTTCGCCAGGGAAACACTGAAGCTTTCTTT. The encoded protein is CSVSFRQGNTEAFF.

The chain employs TRBV29-1 and TRBJ1-2; 8 bases fit TRBD1. Germline trimming cut 5 bases from V and 1 base from J; bases unmatched to any gene: 3. CDR1 and CDR2 from the germline V gene are SQVTM and ANQGSEA. The CDR3 is 13 residues long. The CDR3 DNA follows: TGCAGCGTTATCGACAGGGGTAACTATGGCTACACCTTC. It translates to CSVIDRGNYGYTF.

The chain has TRBV7-2 and TRBJ2-7, with TRBD2 identical over 12 bases. J gave up 2 bases and V 1 base, and 3 bases lay outside the gene matches. There are 16 residues in the CDR3. The germline V gene has CDR1 SGHTA and CDR2 FQGNSA. DNA of the CDR3: TGTGCCAGCAGCTTAGGACTAGCGGGAGACGCCTACGAGCAGTACTTC. It translates to CASSLGLAGDAYEQYF. Full variable domain (missing parts from reference TRBV7-2 and TRBJ2-7): GAGVSQSPSNKVTEKGKDVELRCDPISGHTALYWYRQSLGQGLEFLIYFQGNSAPDKSGLPSDRFSAERTGGSVSTLTIQRTQQEDSAVYLCASSLGLAGDAYEQYFGPGTRLTVT.

The V call is TRBV4-2, the J call TRBJ2-7; D possibly corresponds to TRBD2 (7 bases). CDR1 is LGHNA and CDR2 is YNFKEQ in the germline V gene. This CDR3 has 22 residues. V was pared by 1 base and J by 6 bases, with 37 bases between. CDR3 nucleotides: TGTGCCAGCAGCCAAGTGGTGGAATTTGGGAGGGACACGGGACTACACGCCTCCGAGCAGTACTTC. Translating gives CASSQVVEFGRDTGLHASEQYF.

V gene TRBV7-2 combines with J gene TRBJ2-7, with TRBD2 identical over 8 bases. CDR3 size: 16 residues. The germline V gene encodes CDR1 SGHTA and CDR2 FQGNSA. V was clipped by 3 bases and J by 4 bases; unmatched bases: 11. The CDR3, as DNA: TGTGCCAGCAGCTTCCGCGGCGGGAGGTCCCTATACGAGCAGTACTTC. Translation gives CASSFRGGRSLYEQYF.

This rearrangement joins TRBV2 to TRBJ2-7, with D possibly matching TRBD1 (6 bases). Germline assignment: CDR1 SNHLY and CDR2 FYNNEI. The germline V and J ends were trimmed by 7 bases and 0 bases, with 13 bases remaining between them. The CDR3 runs to 14 residues. The CDR3 DNA follows: TGTGCCAGCATCAGGGGCTCCAGCTCCTACGAGCAGTACTTC. It encodes CASIRGSSSYEQYF.

V and J are TRBV5-4 and TRBJ1-1; 9 nucleotides match TRBD1. This CDR3 has 17 residues. The junction had 11 bases not matched to a gene; V was cut back by 0 bases and J by 5 bases. Germline CDR1 is SGHNT and CDR2 is YYREEE (reference sequence). The CDR3 sequence: CASSLAPGQGRRTEAFF. CDR3 bases: TGTGCCAGCAGCTTGGCCCCGGGACAGGGTAGGAGGACTGAAGCTTTCTTT.

The rearrangement links TRBV7-8 to TRBJ2-3; 9 bases align to TRBD2. CDR1 is SGHVS, CDR2 FQNEAQ, per germline. The junction had 10 bases not matched to a gene; V was cut back by 3 bases and J by 3 bases. This CDR3 is built from 17 residues. The CDR3 DNA is TGTGCCAGCAGCTTGATTGGCGGGGGGGCCGGGACAGATACGCAGTATTTT. It is translated as CASSLIGGGAGTDTQYF.

The chain has TRBV10-3 and TRBJ2-1; TRBD1 aligns across 8 bases. The V gene's germline CDR1 is ENHRY and CDR2 SYGVKD. Trimming took 4 bases from V and 6 from J; bases not matched to a gene: 14. This CDR3 contains 17 residues. The CDR3 loop is CAISARQTGEVGNEQFF. The DNA for the CDR3 is TGTGCCATCAGTGCCCGCCAGACAGGGGAAGTGGGCAATGAGCAGTTCTTC.

The CDR3 DNA sequence: TGTGCCAGCAGCCAGGACAGGGTGAACACTGAAGCTTTCTTT. Translating gives CASSQDRVNTEAFF. The gene calls are TRBV4-2 and TRBJ1-1, with 8 bases lining up with TRBD1. Germline loops: CDR1 LGHNA, CDR2 YNFKEQ. The J segment lost 0 bases and the V segment lost 3 bases, leaving 0 bases of the junction unmatched. The CDR3 is 14 amino acids.

The rearrangement joins TRBV5-6 to TRBJ2-1, with 14 bases that match TRBD2. The CDR3 sequence is 14 residues long. The V gene end was trimmed by 3 bases and the J gene end by 12 bases; junction bases not matched to a gene: 5. Germline assignment: CDR1 SGHDT and CDR2 YYEEEE. The CDR3 DNA sequence: TGTGCCAGCAGCTCAGGGACTAGCGGGGGATCGCAGTTCTTC. This gives the protein CASSSGTSGGSQFF. The complete variable domain, with remaining parts taken from reference TRBV5-6 and TRBJ2-1, reads DAGVTQSPTHLIKTRGQQVTLRCSPKSGHDTVSWYQQALGQGPQFIFQYYEEEERQRGNFPDRFSGHQFPNYSSELNVNALLLGDSALYLCASSSGTSGGSQFFGPGTRLTVL.

The rearrangement uses TRBV5-1 and TRBJ2-7; D remains unclear. V dropped 0 bases and J dropped 0 bases, with 7 bases sitting between them. The germline V gene has CDR1 SGHRS and CDR2 YFSETQ. CDR3 length: 14 residues. DNA for the CDR3: TGCGCCAGCAGCTTGGATCCCTCCTCCTACGAGCAGTACTTC. Protein sequence: CASSLDPSSYEQYF.

V gene TRBV7-6 combines with J gene TRBJ2-7, with TRBD1 matching over 10 bases. With V trimmed by 5 bases and J by 7 bases, 5 bases remained unmatched. Germline V gives CDR1 SGHVS, CDR2 FNYEAQ. The length of the CDR3 is 13 residues. Here the CDR3 reads CASSADRGREQYF. The CDR3 region has the DNA TGTGCCAGCAGCGCCGACAGGGGGCGTGAGCAGTACTTC.

The chain links TRBV29-1 to TRBJ2-7; 8 bases fit TRBD1. Germline V lookup: CDR1 SQVTM, CDR2 ANQGSEA. V trimming: 4 bases; J trimming: 6 bases; junction bases outside the gene matches: 5. The CDR3 extends over 12 amino acids. In nucleotides, the CDR3 is TGCAGCGTTGGCCGACAGGGGTCCGAGCAGTACTTC. This codes for CSVGRQGSEQYF.

This clone appeared a few times. The V call is TRBV30, the J call TRBJ1-1, with a weak D call TRBD1 (5 bases). Germline V gives CDR1 GTSNPN, CDR2 SVGIG (reference sequence). V lost 2 bases to trimming and J lost 3 bases, with 10 bases between them. The CDR3 runs to 13 residues. For the CDR3, the DNA is TGTGCCTGGAGTTTAGGAGGGGACACTGAAGCTTTCTTT. Protein product: CAWSLGGDTEAFF.

The chain uses TRBV9 and TRBJ1-3, with 9 nucleotides matching TRBD1. Looked up from germline, CDR1 is SGDLS and CDR2 is YYNGEE. The CDR3 is 16 amino acids. The V gene end was trimmed by 0 bases and the J gene end by 4 bases; junction bases not matched to a gene: 5. The CDR3 DNA follows: TGTGCCAGCAGCGTAGCGGGGACAGGGTACGGAAACACCATATATTTT. Translated: CASSVAGTGYGNTIYF. The full variable domain, in which reference TRBV9 and TRBJ1-3 provide the parts outside the CDR3, is DSGVTQTPKHLITATGQRVTLRCSPRSGDLSVYWYQQSLDQGLQFLIQYYNGEERAKGNILERFSAQQFPDLHSELNLSSLELGDSALYFCASSVAGTGYGNTIYFGEGSWLTVV.

V usage is TRBV15 and J usage is TRBJ2-1; 11 bases align to TRBD2. J was trimmed by 6 bases and V by 3 bases; bases with no gene match: 7. Per the germline V gene, CDR1 is LNHNV and CDR2 is YYDKDF (reference sequence). This CDR3 contains 16 residues. CDR3: CATSSNLAGGGNEQFF. The DNA of the CDR3 is TGTGCCACCAGCAGCAACCTAGCGGGAGGTGGCAATGAGCAGTTCTTC.

The chain employs TRBV7-3 and TRBJ1-1, with TRBD1 as a possible D gene (5 bases). Germline V gives CDR1 SGHTA, CDR2 FQGTGA. CDR3 size: 11 residues. V dropped 4 bases and J dropped 10 bases, with 10 bases sitting between them. CDR3 coding DNA: TGTGCCAGCAGCTCGGGGGGGGTAGCTTTCTTT. Protein: CASSSGGVAFF.